This TCR beta chain was recovered during a study of cytomegalovirus exposure and HLA in healthy donors. Study-level points and caveats: In presence/absence analyses, roughly uniform sequencing depth across donors was assumed. A list of 164 TCR beta chains associated with cytomegalovirus was given. Later analysis demonstrated an association between a missense DCLRE1C variant and TCR beta V- and J-gene trimming.

Vbeta (60) and Jbeta (13) primers were used in the PCR. Assay used: immunoSEQ multiplex PCR; TCRdb lists only in-frame clones, some missing. The sample contains 45,000 to 75,000 clones, around 70% of which appear only once. Deletions cut 5 bases from V and 5 bases from J, with 3 bases between. Per the germline V gene, CDR1 is MDHEN and CDR2 is SYDVKM. CDR3 length: 11 amino acids. On this clone: Its antigen is currently unknown.

V gene TRBV28 combines with J gene TRBJ1-4; D gene unclear. Sequencing was performed on PBMCs. The receptor's source is a woman aged 60 to 75 in good health and CMV-seropositive. CDR3 protein: CASSANEKLFF. The CDR3 DNA follows: TGTGCCAGCAGTGCGAATGAAAAACTGTTTTTT.